This T cell receptor beta chain was profiled in a study of blood T cell repertoires in COVID-19. V gave up 4 bases and J gave up 1 base; unmatched junction bases: 2. The V gene's germline CDR1 is SGHNT and CDR2 YYREEE (reference sequence). CDR3 length: 14 residues. Produced via immunoSEQ multiplex PCR; TCRdb's table is partial and in-frame only. The data show about 110,000 clones, with about four fifths seen just once and more than 13% held by the top ten. This clone showed up just once. The receptor's source is a woman aged 60-70 years with acute or convalescent COVID-19. The V call is TRBV5-4, the J call TRBJ2-5; TRBD2 matches 9 bases. The source material was peripheral blood. The CDR3 here is CASSLTSGQETQYF. CDR3 bases: TGTGCCAGCAGCCTGACTAGCGGCCAAGAGACCCAGTACTTC.